The clone carrying this T cell receptor beta chain turned up a few times. V was trimmed by 2 bases and J by 7 bases, leaving 15 bases between them. The CDR3 sequence is 15 residues long. Germline V gene lookup returns CDR1 LNHDA and CDR2 SQIVND (reference sequence). The record originates from a study of T cells in Graves' hyperthyroidism and ophthalmopathy. Amplified TCR beta CDR3 regions derived from RNA transcripts. During a first-round RT-PCR of the TCR CDR3, the HTBI primer set was used. Each CDR3 protein is one row after TCRdb ran MiXCR on the multiplex PCR reads. The data show roughly 580,000 distinct CDR3 sequences, with roughly 14% seen just once and 5.5% to 7.5% held by the top ten.

The sequence derives from a woman in her 30s with Graves' hyperthyroidism that later progressed to Graves' ophthalmopathy. The sequenced sample was blood. The rearrangement links TRBV19 to TRBJ1-5; D is unresolved. This CDR3 is CASSIWTPSEQPQHF. DNA of the CDR3: TGTGCCAGTAGTATATGGACCCCCAGCGAGCAGCCCCAGCATTTT.